A selection of T cell receptor beta chains follows, all from one sample in a study of blood T cell repertoires in COVID-19. This table comes from immunoSEQ multiplex PCR, and its TCRdb copy is limited to in-frame clones, with some not included. Among about 110,000 clones listed, around 80% were seen once. The material sequenced was peripheral blood. Receptor source: a woman aged 70-85 years with acute or convalescent COVID-19. CDR3s include the opening cysteine and the closing phenylalanine or tryptophan. The order of the fields is V gene, CDR3 protein.

>TRBV6-1
CASSEVGGGSQQFF
>TRBV19
CASSIDRRTGDIF
>TRBV3-1/TRBV3-2
CASSQDLVGTDTQYF
>TRBV9
CASSAQDSFNQPQHF
>TRBV29-1
CSAGDRVGGEQYF
>TRBV6-5
CASSTQANTGELFF
>TRBV5-3
CARSLTGGANVLTF
>TRBV3-1/TRBV3-2
CASSLTTSGAYTDTQYF
>TRBV6-5
CASSGQGGGTQYF
>TRBV5-4
CASSFKGLFTEAFF
>TRBV6-1
CASSEKGIGLAGAGEQYF
>TRBV10-2
CASSDGSSYEQYF
>TRBV27
CATREAGGFYNEQFF
>TRBV7-9
CASSPMVAGNWEKLFF
>TRBV7-2
CASRYDSYNEQFF
>TRBV2
CASSERTGMGNQPQHF
>TRBV9
CASSVGSGGPHEQFF
>TRBV5-6
CASSGTYQGYNSPLHF
>TRBV7-3
CASSSGLAGVDEQFF
>TRBV7-2
CASSAGLAGGVSTDTQYF
>TRBV6-5
CASSSLGRGTPDTQYF
>TRBV6-5
CASRGRVTGELFF
>TRBV6-5
CASSYQGLDAGELFF
>TRBV5-1
CASSRIGTSGGAGEQFF
>TRBV9
CASSVESSGSEQFF
>TRBV3-1/TRBV3-2
CASSQSGATGELFF
>TRBV20-1
CSARVESQYF
>TRBV5-1
CASSSVGGVTGELFF
>TRBV5-1
CASSRSAEDSPLHF
>TRBV11-2
CASSPGTSPLNEQFF
>TRBV4-2
CASSQDVREGEKLFF
>TRBV28
CASSWPPGAGGITGELFF
>TRBV11-2
CATYDLGLAGDNEQFF
>TRBV7-8
CASSRDSNRGNTEAFF
>TRBV5-6
CASSSGMWTYEQYF
>TRBV18
CASSPTTGQGYTF
>TRBV28
CASSPGQGVSGNTIYF